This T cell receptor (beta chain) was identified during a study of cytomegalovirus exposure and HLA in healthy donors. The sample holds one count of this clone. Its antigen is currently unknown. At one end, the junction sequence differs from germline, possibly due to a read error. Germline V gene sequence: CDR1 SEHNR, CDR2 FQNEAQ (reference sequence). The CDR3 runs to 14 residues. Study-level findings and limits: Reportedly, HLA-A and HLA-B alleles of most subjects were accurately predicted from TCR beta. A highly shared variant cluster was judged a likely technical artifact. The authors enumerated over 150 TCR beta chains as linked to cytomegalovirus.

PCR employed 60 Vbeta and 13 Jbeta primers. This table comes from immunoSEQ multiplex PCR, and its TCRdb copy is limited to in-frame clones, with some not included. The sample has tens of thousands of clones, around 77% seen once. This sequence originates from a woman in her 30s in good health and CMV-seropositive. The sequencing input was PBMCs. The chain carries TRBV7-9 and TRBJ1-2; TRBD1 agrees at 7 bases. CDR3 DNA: TGTTCCAGCAGCTCGGGACAGTTGAGCTATGGCTACACCTTC. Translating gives CSSSSGQLSYGYTF.